The T cell receptor (beta chain) under discussion was sequenced for a study of shared clonotypes between healthy human individuals. Remarks on this clone: Its specificity is not known.

The germline CDR1 and CDR2 sequences are MNHNS and SASEGT. V shed 1 base and J shed 2 bases, with 9 bases lying between them. This CDR3 comprises 15 residues. Findings and limits, study-wide: Generally, estimated richness proved larger in naive subsets than it did in memory subsets.

TCRdb keeps only in-frame clones here, not all; method: immunoSEQ multiplex PCR. The sample shows about 2 million clones, about 94% of them seen only once. Naive CD8 cells were CD45RO-negative, positively selected for CCR7, excluding terminally differentiated effector memory CD45RA+ cells. The material sequenced was naive CD8+ T cells sorted from blood. This clonotype originated in a man in his late teens or twenties in good health. The V gene is TRBV6-1, the J gene TRBJ1-5; D remains ambiguous. The chain's CDR3 is CASSEGLEGNQPQHF. CDR3 DNA sequence: TGTGCCAGCAGTGAAGGGCTGGAGGGCAATCAGCCCCAGCATTTT.